Listed below are T cell receptor beta chains from one sample, sequenced in a study of T cell responses to AZD1222 COVID-19 vaccine. The data were produced by immunoSEQ multiplex PCR, yet TCRdb's version contains in-frame clones alone and is incomplete. The sample records 75,000 to 100,000 clones, about 90% being singletons. Sequenced material: peripheral blood, taken on day 0 of AZD1222 vaccination. These receptors originate from an adult in good health. The CDR3 runs from the conserved cysteine through the conserved F or W. Fields, in order: clone size, J gene, V gene, D gene, CDR3 protein, CDR3 DNA. D genes are given only for firm matches. The size of a clone is reported for some rows only, either as once, few or many, or as a class for expanded clones.

abundance: once
j_gene: TRBJ2-7
v_gene: TRBV9
d_gene: NA
CDR3aa: CASSVVGWDEQYF
CDR3nt: TGTGCCAGCAGCGTAGTAGGTTGGGACGAGCAGTACTTC

abundance: once
j_gene: TRBJ1-4
v_gene: TRBV9
d_gene: TRBD1
CDR3aa: CASSVGGTGAGEKLFF
CDR3nt: TGTGCCAGCAGCGTAGGAGGAACAGGGGCGGGGGAAAAACTGTTTTTT

abundance: NA
j_gene: TRBJ2-5
v_gene: TRBV18
d_gene: NA
CDR3aa: CASSPLPSGRRGETQYF
CDR3nt: TGTGCCAGCTCACCACTCCCCTCGGGCCGTCGGGGCGAGACCCAGTACTTC

abundance: NA
j_gene: TRBJ2-1
v_gene: TRBV5-1
d_gene: TRBD2
CDR3aa: CASMIPSGGSYNEQFF
CDR3nt: TGCGCCAGCATGATTCCTAGCGGGGGATCCTACAATGAGCAGTTCTTC

abundance: NA
j_gene: TRBJ1-2
v_gene: TRBV19
d_gene: NA
CDR3aa: CASRSHGGSYGYTF
CDR3nt: TGTGCCAGTAGGAGTCATGGGGGGAGCTATGGCTACACCTTC

abundance: NA
j_gene: TRBJ1-2
v_gene: TRBV7-2
d_gene: TRBD1
CDR3aa: CASSLADRAYGYTF
CDR3nt: TGTGCCAGCAGCTTAGCGGACAGGGCCTATGGCTACACCTTC

abundance: NA
j_gene: TRBJ2-7
v_gene: TRBV9
d_gene: NA
CDR3aa: CASSATGSSYEQYF
CDR3nt: TGTGCCAGCAGCGCTACAGGGAGCTCCTACGAGCAGTACTTC

abundance: NA
j_gene: TRBJ2-5
v_gene: TRBV20-1
d_gene: NA
CDR3aa: CSARPSETQYF
CDR3nt: TGCAGTGCTAGACCTTCGGAGACCCAGTACTTC

abundance: NA
j_gene: TRBJ2-3
v_gene: TRBV2
d_gene: TRBD2
CDR3aa: CASSEGLARDTQYF
CDR3nt: TGTGCCAGCAGTGAGGGACTAGCTCGAGATACGCAGTATTTT

abundance: few
j_gene: TRBJ1-1
v_gene: TRBV6-2/TRBV6-3
d_gene: NA
CDR3aa: CASSYRRNTEAFF
CDR3nt: TGTGCCAGCAGTTACAGGAGGAACACTGAAGCTTTCTTT

abundance: NA
j_gene: TRBJ1-5
v_gene: TRBV18
d_gene: NA
CDR3aa: CASSQQDVMVGKLNQPQHF
CDR3nt: TGTGCCAGCTCACAGCAGGACGTTATGGTCGGAAAACTAAATCAGCCCCAGCATTTT

abundance: NA
j_gene: TRBJ2-3
v_gene: TRBV7-3
d_gene: NA
CDR3aa: CASSGSRLSDTQYF
CDR3nt: TGTGCCAGCAGCGGTTCACGGTTGTCAGATACGCAGTATTTT

abundance: NA
j_gene: TRBJ1-2
v_gene: TRBV6-5
d_gene: NA
CDR3aa: CASRGQGGYGYTF
CDR3nt: TGTGCCAGCAGGGGCCAGGGTGGCTATGGCTACACCTTC

abundance: NA
j_gene: TRBJ2-5
v_gene: TRBV3-1/TRBV3-2
d_gene: NA
CDR3aa: CASTQGETQYF
CDR3nt: TGTGCCAGCACCCAGGGGGAGACCCAGTACTTC

abundance: NA
j_gene: TRBJ1-3
v_gene: TRBV29-1
d_gene: TRBD1
CDR3aa: CSVEARGLGNTIYF
CDR3nt: TGCAGCGTTGAAGCGAGGGGGCTTGGAAACACCATATATTTT

abundance: NA
j_gene: TRBJ1-6
v_gene: TRBV7-2
d_gene: NA
CDR3aa: CASSLVTGRGHSPLHF
CDR3nt: TGTGCCAGCAGCTTAGTTACGGGGAGGGGTCATTCACCCCTCCACTTT

abundance: NA
j_gene: TRBJ2-3
v_gene: TRBV9
d_gene: NA
CDR3aa: CASSVGPDTQYF
CDR3nt: TGTGCCAGCAGCGTAGGACCAGATACGCAGTATTTT

abundance: few
j_gene: TRBJ1-1
v_gene: TRBV5-1
d_gene: NA
CDR3aa: CASSLAVTGNTEAFF
CDR3nt: TGCGCCAGCAGCTTGGCCGTGACAGGGAACACTGAAGCTTTCTTT

abundance: NA
j_gene: TRBJ2-3
v_gene: TRBV6-1
d_gene: TRBD2
CDR3aa: CASSEAGLAGGRPDTQYF
CDR3nt: TGTGCCAGCAGTGAAGCAGGACTAGCGGGGGGTCGGCCAGATACGCAGTATTTT

abundance: NA
j_gene: TRBJ1-1
v_gene: TRBV4-1
d_gene: NA
CDR3aa: CASSQVNEAFF
CDR3nt: TGCGCCAGCAGCCAAGTAAATGAAGCTTTCTTT

abundance: NA
j_gene: TRBJ2-1
v_gene: TRBV7-3
d_gene: NA
CDR3aa: CASSRRGQGVNEQFF
CDR3nt: TGTGCCAGCAGTAGACGGGGGCAGGGCGTTAATGAGCAGTTCTTC

abundance: NA
j_gene: TRBJ2-1
v_gene: TRBV27
d_gene: NA
CDR3aa: CASTTAGGGNLNEQFF
CDR3nt: TGTGCCAGCACCACCGCGGGCGGGGGCAACCTCAATGAGCAGTTCTTC

abundance: NA
j_gene: TRBJ2-1
v_gene: TRBV18
d_gene: NA
CDR3aa: CASSPLSEFEQFF
CDR3nt: TGTGCCAGCTCACCACTGTCAGAATTTGAGCAGTTCTTC

abundance: NA
j_gene: TRBJ2-7
v_gene: TRBV20-1
d_gene: NA
CDR3aa: CSASEREFVYEQYF
CDR3nt: TGCAGTGCTAGTGAACGGGAATTCGTTTACGAGCAGTACTTC

abundance: once
j_gene: TRBJ1-1
v_gene: TRBV29-1
d_gene: NA
CDR3aa: CSIPAGDAAFF
CDR3nt: TGCAGCATCCCAGCAGGGGATGCAGCTTTCTTT

abundance: NA
j_gene: TRBJ1-1
v_gene: TRBV7-9
d_gene: NA
CDR3aa: CASSSYLGTRSEAFF
CDR3nt: TGTGCCAGCAGCTCATATTTGGGGACACGCTCTGAAGCTTTCTTT

abundance: NA
j_gene: TRBJ2-7
v_gene: TRBV6-4
d_gene: NA
CDR3aa: CASSYLRAGEEISYEQYF
CDR3nt: TGTGCCAGCAGCTATTTACGGGCCGGTGAGGAGATTTCCTACGAGCAGTACTTC

abundance: once
j_gene: TRBJ2-2
v_gene: TRBV7-9
d_gene: NA
CDR3aa: CASSPHRDTGELFF
CDR3nt: TGTGCCAGCAGCCCGCACAGGGATACCGGGGAGCTGTTTTTT

abundance: NA
j_gene: TRBJ1-5
v_gene: TRBV2
d_gene: NA
CDR3aa: CASRGGLQPQHF
CDR3nt: TGTGCCAGCCGGGGGGGGTTACAGCCCCAGCATTTT

abundance: NA
j_gene: TRBJ2-3
v_gene: TRBV7-3
d_gene: TRBD2
CDR3aa: CASSLTGLAGGLDTQYF
CDR3nt: TGTGCCAGCAGCTTAACAGGACTAGCGGGGGGATTAGATACGCAGTATTTT

abundance: NA
j_gene: TRBJ2-7
v_gene: TRBV4-1
d_gene: NA
CDR3aa: CASSQVEGGAYEQYF
CDR3nt: TGCGCCAGCAGCCAAGTGGAAGGGGGGGCCTACGAGCAGTACTTC

abundance: NA
j_gene: TRBJ2-3
v_gene: TRBV3-1/TRBV3-2
d_gene: TRBD2
CDR3aa: CASSQGGLAGGLFTDTQYF
CDR3nt: TGTGCCAGCAGCCAAGGGGGACTAGCGGGGGGACTCTTCACAGATACGCAGTATTTT

abundance: NA
j_gene: TRBJ1-6
v_gene: TRBV7-2
d_gene: TRBD1
CDR3aa: CASRDPGQNNSPLHF
CDR3nt: TGTGCCAGCAGAGACCCGGGACAGAATAATTCACCCCTCCACTTT

abundance: NA
j_gene: TRBJ1-1
v_gene: TRBV5-1
d_gene: NA
CDR3aa: CASSPVGTFEAFF
CDR3nt: TGCGCCAGCAGCCCCGTAGGTACATTTGAAGCTTTCTTT

abundance: NA
j_gene: TRBJ1-3
v_gene: TRBV7-2
d_gene: NA
CDR3aa: CASSPGNSGNTIYF
CDR3nt: TGTGCCAGCAGCCCTGGGAACTCTGGAAACACCATATATTTT

abundance: NA
j_gene: TRBJ1-3
v_gene: TRBV5-8
d_gene: NA
CDR3aa: CASSVDRTGNTIYF
CDR3nt: TGTGCCAGCAGCGTGGACAGAACTGGAAACACCATATATTTT

abundance: NA
j_gene: TRBJ1-3
v_gene: TRBV9
d_gene: NA
CDR3aa: CASSVEDNTIYF
CDR3nt: TGTGCCAGCAGCGTAGAGGACAACACCATATATTTT

abundance: NA
j_gene: TRBJ1-2
v_gene: TRBV3-1/TRBV3-2
d_gene: NA
CDR3aa: CASSQGRVFYGYTF
CDR3nt: TGTGCCAGCAGCCAAGGTAGGGTCTTCTATGGCTACACCTTC

abundance: NA
j_gene: TRBJ2-1
v_gene: TRBV19
d_gene: NA
CDR3aa: CASSQGTYNEQFF
CDR3nt: TGTGCCAGCAGTCAGGGGACCTACAATGAGCAGTTCTTC

abundance: NA
j_gene: TRBJ2-1
v_gene: TRBV11-2
d_gene: TRBD2
CDR3aa: CATTSAGYNEQFF
CDR3nt: TGTGCCACCACTAGCGCGGGGTACAATGAGCAGTTCTTC

abundance: NA
j_gene: TRBJ2-2
v_gene: TRBV11-3
d_gene: NA
CDR3aa: CASSPRGNTGELFF
CDR3nt: TGTGCCAGCAGCCCTAGAGGTAACACCGGGGAGCTGTTTTTT

abundance: once
j_gene: TRBJ2-7
v_gene: TRBV27
d_gene: TRBD2
CDR3aa: CASSLSLAGLSYEQYF
CDR3nt: TGTGCCAGCAGTTTATCCCTAGCGGGGCTCTCCTACGAGCAGTACTTC

abundance: NA
j_gene: TRBJ1-1
v_gene: TRBV25-1
d_gene: NA
CDR3aa: CASSDGRVIREAFF
CDR3nt: TGTGCCAGCAGTGATGGACGTGTGATACGCGAGGCTTTCTTT

abundance: once
j_gene: TRBJ2-4
v_gene: TRBV29-1
d_gene: NA
CDR3aa: CSVVSGRLAKNIQYF
CDR3nt: TGCAGCGTTGTCTCCGGTCGACTAGCCAAAAACATTCAGTACTTC

abundance: NA
j_gene: TRBJ1-6
v_gene: TRBV5-1
d_gene: TRBD1
CDR3aa: CASSPGQHNSPLHF
CDR3nt: TGCGCCAGCAGCCCGGGACAGCATAATTCACCCCTCCACTTT

abundance: NA
j_gene: TRBJ1-2
v_gene: TRBV19
d_gene: TRBD1
CDR3aa: CASMTGDSLYFGYTF
CDR3nt: TGTGCCAGTATGACCGGGGACAGTCTATATTTTGGCTACACCTTC

abundance: NA
j_gene: TRBJ2-2
v_gene: TRBV29-1
d_gene: TRBD1
CDR3aa: CSVVTPRWTGIGTGELFF
CDR3nt: TGCAGCGTTGTTACCCCCCGCTGGACAGGGATCGGCACCGGGGAGCTGTTTTTT

abundance: NA
j_gene: TRBJ2-7
v_gene: TRBV7-2
d_gene: TRBD1
CDR3aa: CASSLEGTGAFSYEQYF
CDR3nt: TGTGCCAGCAGCTTAGAGGGGACAGGAGCCTTCTCCTACGAGCAGTACTTC

abundance: NA
j_gene: TRBJ1-3
v_gene: TRBV9
d_gene: TRBD1
CDR3aa: CASSVDRDDTIYF
CDR3nt: TGTGCCAGCAGCGTCGACAGGGATGACACCATATATTTT

abundance: NA
j_gene: TRBJ1-6
v_gene: TRBV6-1
d_gene: NA
CDR3aa: CASSDGISSYNSPLHF
CDR3nt: TGTGCCAGCAGTGATGGCATTAGCTCCTATAATTCACCCCTCCACTTT

abundance: NA
j_gene: TRBJ1-1
v_gene: TRBV4-1
d_gene: NA
CDR3aa: CASSQDRDRTEAFF
CDR3nt: TGCGCCAGCAGCCAGGACCGGGACCGCACTGAAGCTTTCTTT

abundance: NA
j_gene: TRBJ2-2
v_gene: TRBV5-8
d_gene: TRBD2
CDR3aa: CASSLSSGYTGELFF
CDR3nt: TGTGCCAGCAGCTTATCTAGCGGTTACACCGGGGAGCTGTTTTTT

abundance: NA
j_gene: TRBJ2-3
v_gene: TRBV7-2
d_gene: NA
CDR3aa: CASSFQGGVPDTQYF
CDR3nt: TGTGCCAGCAGCTTTCAGGGCGGGGTCCCGGATACGCAGTATTTT

abundance: once
j_gene: TRBJ1-2
v_gene: TRBV19
d_gene: NA
CDR3aa: CASSEQTGFTGYTF
CDR3nt: TGTGCCAGTAGCGAACAGACAGGATTTACTGGCTACACCTTC

abundance: NA
j_gene: TRBJ2-3
v_gene: TRBV4-1
d_gene: NA
CDR3aa: CASSLGGQGPGDTQYF
CDR3nt: TGCGCCAGCAGCCTTGGGGGGCAGGGGCCGGGAGATACGCAGTATTTT

abundance: once
j_gene: TRBJ2-7
v_gene: TRBV27
d_gene: TRBD1
CDR3aa: CASSRGQGSGYEQYF
CDR3nt: TGTGCCAGCAGTAGAGGACAGGGTTCGGGGTACGAGCAGTACTTC

abundance: NA
j_gene: TRBJ1-2
v_gene: TRBV11-2
d_gene: TRBD1
CDR3aa: CATMTGGDGYTF
CDR3nt: TGTGCCACCATGACAGGGGGCGATGGCTACACCTTC